The T cell receptor beta chain under discussion was sequenced for a study of blood T cell repertoires in COVID-19. Study as a whole: Whether acute or convalescent, the COVID-19 samples came from the United States, Italy and Spain. T cells, B-cell-depleted T cells, or PBMCs provided the cDNA or gDNA that served as material.

The V gene's germline CDR1 is MNHEY and CDR2 SMNVEV (reference sequence). Trimming took 3 bases from V and 7 from J, leaving 19 bases between them. The CDR3 has 16 amino acids. Original processing methods: Counts of nucleated cells, estimated from reference gene primer amplification, were obtained. Using immunoSEQ multiplex PCR, the repertoire was profiled, and TCRdb retains in-frame clones only, with some absent. Clonal size and the V and J genes are those of that table, whereas D and trimming came from the DNA. This sample has roughly 230,000 clones; about 85% occur once, and the top ten carry approximately 7.2%.

This sequence was found in a woman aged 80 or over with acute or convalescent COVID-19. The sequencing input was peripheral blood. The V call is TRBV27, the J call TRBJ2-1; possibly TRBD1 or TRBD2 for D (9 bases each). DNA for the CDR3: TGTGCCAGCAGTTTGACAGGGGGAAGCGGGAGGAATGAGCAGTTCTTC. As protein: CASSLTGGSGRNEQFF.